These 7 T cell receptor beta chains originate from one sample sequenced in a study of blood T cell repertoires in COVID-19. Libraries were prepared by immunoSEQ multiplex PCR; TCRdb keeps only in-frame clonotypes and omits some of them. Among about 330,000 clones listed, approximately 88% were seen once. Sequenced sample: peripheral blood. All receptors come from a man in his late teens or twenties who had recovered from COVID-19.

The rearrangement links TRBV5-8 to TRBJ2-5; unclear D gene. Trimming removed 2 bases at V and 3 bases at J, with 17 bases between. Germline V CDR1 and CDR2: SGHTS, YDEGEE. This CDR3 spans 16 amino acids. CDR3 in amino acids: CASSFVQANRKETQYF. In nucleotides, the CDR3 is TGTGCCAGCAGCTTCGTGCAGGCGAATCGGAAAGAGACCCAGTACTTC.

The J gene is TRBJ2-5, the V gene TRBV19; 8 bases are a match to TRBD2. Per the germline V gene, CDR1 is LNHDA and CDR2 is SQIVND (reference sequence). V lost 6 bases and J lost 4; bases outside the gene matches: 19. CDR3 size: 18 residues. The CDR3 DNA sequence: TGTGCCAGTAGCCCTAGGACCCCGGGGGGGCCGTGGAGAGAGACCCAGTACTTC. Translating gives CASSPRTPGGPWRETQYF. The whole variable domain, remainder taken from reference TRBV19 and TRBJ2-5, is DGGITQSPKYLFRKEGQNVTLSCEQNLNHDAMYWYRQDPGQGLRLIYYSQIVNDFQKGDIAEGYSVSREKKESFPLTVTSAQKNPTAFYLCASSPRTPGGPWRETQYFGPGTRLLVL.

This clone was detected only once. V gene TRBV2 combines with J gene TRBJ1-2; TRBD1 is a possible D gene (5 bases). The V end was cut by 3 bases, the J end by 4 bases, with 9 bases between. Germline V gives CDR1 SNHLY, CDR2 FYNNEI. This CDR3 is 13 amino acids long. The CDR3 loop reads CASSETEFYGYTF. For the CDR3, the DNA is TGTGCCAGCAGTGAGACAGAGTTCTATGGCTACACCTTC.

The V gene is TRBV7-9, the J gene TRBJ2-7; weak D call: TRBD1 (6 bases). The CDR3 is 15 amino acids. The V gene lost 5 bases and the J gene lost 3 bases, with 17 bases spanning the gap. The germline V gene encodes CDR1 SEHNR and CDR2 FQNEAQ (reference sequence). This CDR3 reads CASSPPTGADYEQYF. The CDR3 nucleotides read TGTGCCAGCAGCCCCCCGACAGGTGCGGACTACGAGCAGTACTTC.

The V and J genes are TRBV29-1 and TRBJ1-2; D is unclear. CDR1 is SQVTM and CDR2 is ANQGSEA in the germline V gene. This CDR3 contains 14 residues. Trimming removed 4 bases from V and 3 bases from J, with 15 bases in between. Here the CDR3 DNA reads TGCAGCGTTGGACCCTCGGGTTATCACTATGGCTACACCTTC. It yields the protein CSVGPSGYHYGYTF.

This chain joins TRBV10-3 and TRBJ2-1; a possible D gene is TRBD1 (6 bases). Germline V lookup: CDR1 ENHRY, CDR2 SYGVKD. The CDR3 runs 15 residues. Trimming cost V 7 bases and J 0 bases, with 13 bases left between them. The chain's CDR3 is CAITRGQSSYNEQFF. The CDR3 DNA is TGTGCCATCACCCGCGGACAGAGCTCCTACAATGAGCAGTTCTTC.

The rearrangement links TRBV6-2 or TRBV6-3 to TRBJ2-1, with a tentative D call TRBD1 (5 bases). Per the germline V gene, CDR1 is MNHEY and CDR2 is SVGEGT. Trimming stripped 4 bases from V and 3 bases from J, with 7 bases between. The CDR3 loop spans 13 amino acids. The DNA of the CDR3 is TGTGCCAGCAGTTCAGACAGCTACAATGAGCAGTTCTTC. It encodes CASSSDSYNEQFF.